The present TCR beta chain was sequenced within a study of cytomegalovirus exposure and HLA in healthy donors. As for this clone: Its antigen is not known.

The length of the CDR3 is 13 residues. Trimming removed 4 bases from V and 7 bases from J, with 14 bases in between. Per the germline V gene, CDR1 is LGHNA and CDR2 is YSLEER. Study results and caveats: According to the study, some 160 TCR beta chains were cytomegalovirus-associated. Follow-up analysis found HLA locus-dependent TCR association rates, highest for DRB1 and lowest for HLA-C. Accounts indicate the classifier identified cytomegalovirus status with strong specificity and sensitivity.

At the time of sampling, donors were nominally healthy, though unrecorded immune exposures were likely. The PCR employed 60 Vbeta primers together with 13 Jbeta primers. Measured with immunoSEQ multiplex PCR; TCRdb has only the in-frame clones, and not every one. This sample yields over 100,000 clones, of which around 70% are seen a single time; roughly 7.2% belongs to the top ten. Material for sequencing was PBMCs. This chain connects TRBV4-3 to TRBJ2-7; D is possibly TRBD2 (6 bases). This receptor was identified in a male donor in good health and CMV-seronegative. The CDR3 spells CASSRGLAEEQYF. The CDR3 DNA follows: TGCGCCAGCAGCCGGGGACTTGCAGAGGAGCAGTACTTC.